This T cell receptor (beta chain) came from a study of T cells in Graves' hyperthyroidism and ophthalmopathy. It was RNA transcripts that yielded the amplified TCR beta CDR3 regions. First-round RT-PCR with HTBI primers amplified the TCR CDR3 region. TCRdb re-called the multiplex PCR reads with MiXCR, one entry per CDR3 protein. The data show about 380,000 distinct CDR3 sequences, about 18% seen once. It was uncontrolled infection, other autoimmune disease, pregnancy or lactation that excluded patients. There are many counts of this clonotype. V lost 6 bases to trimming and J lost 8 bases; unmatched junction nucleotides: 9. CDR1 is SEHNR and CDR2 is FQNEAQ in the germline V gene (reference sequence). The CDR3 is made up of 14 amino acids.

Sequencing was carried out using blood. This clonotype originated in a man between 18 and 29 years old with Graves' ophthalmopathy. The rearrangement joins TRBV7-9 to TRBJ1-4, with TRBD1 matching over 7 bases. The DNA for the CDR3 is TGTGCCAGCAGTCAAGGGGGCGCGGTCGAAAAACTGTTTTTT. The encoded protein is CASSQGGAVEKLFF.